This is a list of T cell receptor beta chains from one sample in a study of T cells after yellow fever vaccination. One entry per CDR3 protein results from TCRdb running MiXCR on the 5' RACE reads. The sample carries approximately 74,000 distinct CDR3 sequences, roughly 7.4% recorded once. Sample: CD8+ T cells sorted from PBMCs, taken around 5 days after the first yellow fever vaccination. These receptors originate from a man between 18 and 35 years old who received the YFV17D yellow fever vaccine. Both conserved end residues are part of each CDR3. A D gene is named only where the DNA matches it firmly. A row's size may be missing; if present it is once, few, many or a size class.

d_gene,abundance,v_gene,j_gene,len,CDR3aa,CDR3nt
NA,few,TRBV7-9,TRBJ2-3,15,CASRDRVPWIDTQYF,TGTGCCAGCAGGGACAGAGTCCCCTGGATAGATACGCAGTATTTT
TRBD2,NA,TRBV6-1,TRBJ2-5,16,CASRFYKRGPQETQYF,TGTGCCAGCAGGTTCTATAAGCGGGGGCCTCAAGAGACCCAGTACTTC
NA,NA,TRBV7-3,TRBJ2-5,13,CASSLTSGETQYF,TGTGCCAGCAGCTTAACGTCGGGAGAGACCCAGTACTTC
TRBD2,few,TRBV27,TRBJ2-5,16,CASSFYRSAGEETQYF,TGTGCCAGCAGTTTCTATCGGTCGGCGGGGGAAGAGACCCAGTACTTC
TRBD2,many,TRBV19,TRBJ2-2,16,CASSISGGFHTGELFF,TGTGCCAGTAGTATCAGCGGGGGCTTTCACACCGGGGAGCTGTTTTTT
TRBD2,NA,TRBV7-6,TRBJ2-3,16,CASSQMASGGLDTQYF,TGTGCCAGCAGCCAGATGGCTAGCGGGGGGTTAGATACGCAGTATTTT
NA,few,TRBV7-9,TRBJ2-7,13,CASSFPGTDEQYF,TGTGCCAGCAGCTTCCCGGGGACGGACGAGCAGTACTTC
TRBD1,few,TRBV6-1,TRBJ2-3,14,CASHDRELTDTQYF,TGTGCCAGTCACGACAGGGAGCTGACAGATACGCAGTATTTT
TRBD1,many,TRBV6-2/TRBV6-3,TRBJ2-7,13,CASSYGQGREQYF,TGTGCCAGCAGTTACGGACAGGGGAGGGAGCAGTACTTC
NA,NA,TRBV4-3,TRBJ1-5,16,CASSQAWADSNQPQHF,TGCGCCAGCAGCCAAGCGTGGGCGGATAGCAATCAGCCCCAGCATTTT
TRBD2,few,TRBV5-1,TRBJ2-2,18,CASSPFGTSGGGTGELFF,TGCGCCAGCAGCCCCTTCGGGACTAGCGGGGGAGGAACCGGGGAGCTGTTTTTT
TRBD1,few,TRBV7-9,TRBJ2-3,14,CASSGWTGTDTQYF,TGTGCCAGCAGCGGCTGGACAGGGACAGATACGCAGTATTTT
NA,NA,TRBV7-6,TRBJ1-3,16,CASSLALGQSGNTIYF,TGTGCCAGCAGCTTAGCCCTCGGGCAGTCTGGAAACACCATATATTTT
TRBD1,few,TRBV6-2/TRBV6-3,TRBJ2-3,14,CATTTGGMTDTQYF,TGTGCCACCACGACAGGGGGCATGACAGATACGCAGTATTTT
NA,NA,TRBV4-1,TRBJ1-4,14,CASSQGVGSEKLFF,TGCGCCAGCAGCCAAGGCGTAGGGAGTGAAAAACTGTTTTTT
NA,NA,TRBV6-5,TRBJ2-3,14,CASSRTAPAGTQYF,TGTGCCAGCAGTAGGACAGCGCCGGCCGGTACGCAGTATTTT
NA,many,TRBV12-3/TRBV12-4,TRBJ2-3,14,CASSLGGSTDTQYF,TGTGCCAGCAGTTTAGGGGGCAGCACAGATACGCAGTATTTT
NA,NA,TRBV29-1,TRBJ1-2,13,CSVHLSGGVGYTF,TGCAGCGTCCATCTCAGCGGGGGGGTCGGCTACACCTTC
NA,NA,TRBV4-1,TRBJ1-1,17,CASSHLPREGEGTEAFF,TGCGCCAGCAGCCATCTCCCGCGGGAGGGTGAGGGCACTGAAGCTTTCTTT
NA,few,TRBV3-1,TRBJ1-5,15,CASSRADGGNQPQHF,TGTGCCAGCAGCCGGGCGGACGGTGGCAATCAGCCCCAGCATTTT
NA,few,TRBV30,TRBJ2-2,12,CAWRFWAGELFF,TGTGCCTGGAGATTTTGGGCCGGGGAGCTGTTTTTT
TRBD2,many,TRBV10-3,TRBJ2-3,16,CAISDGLAGGSDTQYF,TGTGCCATCAGTGACGGACTAGCGGGGGGATCGGATACGCAGTATTTT
TRBD2,NA,TRBV15,TRBJ2-7,15,CATSRDGTRNYEQYF,TGTGCCACCAGCAGAGATGGGACTAGGAACTACGAGCAGTACTTC